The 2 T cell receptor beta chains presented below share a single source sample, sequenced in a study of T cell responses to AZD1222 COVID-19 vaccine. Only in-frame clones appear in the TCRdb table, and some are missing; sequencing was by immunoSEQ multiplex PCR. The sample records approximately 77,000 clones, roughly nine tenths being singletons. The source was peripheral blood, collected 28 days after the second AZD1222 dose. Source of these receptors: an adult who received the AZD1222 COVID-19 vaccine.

In DNA form, the CDR3 reads TGTGCCAGCAGCGCTGGGACTACCACAGATACGCAGTATTTT. Residues: CASSAGTTTDTQYF. The chain joins TRBV11-3 to TRBJ2-3; 7 nucleotides agree with TRBD2. From germline, CDR1 is SGHNT and CDR2 YENEEA. Trimming cost V 5 bases and J 2 bases; bases outside gene matches: 4. CDR3 length equals 14 residues.

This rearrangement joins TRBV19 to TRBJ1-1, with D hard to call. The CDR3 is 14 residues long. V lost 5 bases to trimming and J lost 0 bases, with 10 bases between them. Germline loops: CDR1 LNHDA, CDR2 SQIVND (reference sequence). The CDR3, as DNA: TGTGCCAGTAGTCAACAGATCGTGAACACTGAAGCTTTCTTT. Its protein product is CASSQQIVNTEAFF.